What follows describes a single TCR beta chain. Its specificity is unknown. Treatment: oral pan-JAK inhibitor, 5-10 mg twice daily. Starting from PBMCs, sorting isolated CD4+ and CD8+ T cells. Isolated RNA was reverse transcribed into cDNA used as the sequencing template. Data came from immunoSEQ multiplex PCR; TCRdb stores just in-frame clones and leaves some out. The profile covers 150,000 to 200,000 clones, with roughly 60% appearing a single time and approximately 1% taken by the ten largest. The entry originates in a study of CD8+ T cells in alopecia areata. On the study more broadly: Patients in the study were on tofacitinib for 6 to 18 months, then off it for 6 months. The investigators scored severity in treated patients by the percentage of affected scalp area.

CDR3 length: 17 residues. The V segment lost 4 bases and the J segment 5 bases; nucleotides outside the gene matches: 11. CDR1 is SGHVS, CDR2 FNYEAQ, per germline. Overall study results and limits: Scalp clonality dropped significantly under tofacitinib, as did expanded CD8+ top-100 clones.

This chain connects TRBV7-6 to TRBJ2-1, with 10 bases matching TRBD2. Source: CD4+ T cells sorted from blood, taken at week 24, from a patient treated with tofacitinib. The TCR comes from a human donor with alopecia areata. CDR3 in DNA: TGTGCCAGCAGCTATATTGCCCTAGCGGGGGCCAACAATGAGCAGTTCTTC. Its protein is CASSYIALAGANNEQFF.